This TCR beta chain was captured by sequencing in a study of cytomegalovirus exposure and HLA in healthy donors. For this clone: The antigen is undetermined.

Study observations and caveats: In all likelihood, a cluster of highly shared sequence variants was a sequencing artifact.

The PCR made use of 60 Vbeta and 13 Jbeta primers. Some clones are missing from TCRdb's copy, which holds only in-frame ones; the method was immunoSEQ multiplex PCR. This sample has about 37,000 clones; more than 80% occur once, and the top ten carry 7.5% to 10%. CDR1 and CDR2 from the germline V gene are SGHNT and YYREEE (reference sequence). V was trimmed by 4 bases and J by 4 bases, leaving 11 bases between them. This CDR3 spans 14 amino acids. This TCR derives from a woman aged 40 to 50 in good health and CMV-seronegative. The rearrangement links TRBV5-4 to TRBJ2-2; D possibly corresponds to TRBD2 (5 bases). Material: PBMCs. The CDR3 DNA sequence: TGTGCCAGCAGCACCGGACGGGGCACCGGGGAGCTGTTTTTT. Translation gives CASSTGRGTGELFF. Variable domain in full (rest from reference TRBV5-4 and TRBJ2-2): ETGVTQSPTHLIKTRGQQVTLRCSSQSGHNTVSWYQQALGQGPQFIFQYYREEENGRGNFPPRFSGLQFPNYSSELNVNALELDDSALYLCASSTGRGTGELFFGEGSRLTVL.